This T cell receptor (beta chain) was documented in a study of CD8 T cells in ankylosing spondylitis. TCRdb reprocessed the 5' RACE reads with MiXCR, giving one entry per CDR3 protein. Of around 180,000 distinct CDR3 sequences in the sample, about 20% are singletons; the top ten hold roughly 4.5%. Looked up from germline, CDR1 is SGDLS and CDR2 is YYNGEE. CDR3 length equals 13 residues. V lost 0 bases, J lost 0 bases, and 3 bases lay in between. Study-level findings and limits: Researchers reportedly found disease-linked clones significantly enriched in matched ankylosing spondylitis synovial fluid.

This clonotype was seen at least ten times. Its target is unknown. This chain links TRBV9 with TRBJ1-1, with D uncertain. Material: blood, either unsorted or a sorted T cell fraction (not recorded which). This TCR derives from a male donor aged 5-30 years with ankylosing spondylitis or in good health (not recorded which). The CDR3 nucleotides are TGTGCCAGCAGCGTAGAGATGAACACTGAAGCTTTCTTT. Its protein product is CASSVEMNTEAFF.